Listed below are T cell receptor beta chains from one sample, sequenced in a study of neoadjuvant anti-PD-1 for oral cavity cancer. Generated by immunoSEQ multiplex PCR, the TCRdb table keeps only in-frame clones and is missing some. The repertoire consists of under 10,000 clones, with 65% to 70% occurring once and the leading ten covering almost 8.5%. The specimen comprised tumor tissue, sampled before nivolumab (anti-PD-1) treatment. All receptors derive from a person aged 35-80 years with oral cavity squamous cell carcinoma. Each CDR3 is given with its conserved first and last residue. Each record gives: clone size, J gene, V gene, D gene, CDR3 protein, CDR3 DNA. The D gene is left open where the match is weak. Some rows have no size entry. The others give once, few or many, or a class for an expanded clone.

>few|TRBJ2-5|TRBV7-9|.
CASSLESRETQYF
TGTGCCAGCAGCTTAGAGAGCCGGGAGACCCAGTACTTC
>.|TRBJ1-4|TRBV6-1|TRBD1
CASSRQGSNEKLFF
TGTGCCAGCAGTCGACAGGGGTCTAATGAAAAACTGTTTTTT
>.|TRBJ1-2|TRBV6-1|.
CASMEGGSNYGYTF
TGTGCCAGCATGGAGGGGGGCTCGAACTATGGCTACACCTTC
>few|TRBJ1-4|TRBV18|.
CASSPRLVENEKLFF
TGTGCCAGCTCACCACGTCTCGTAGAAAATGAAAAACTGTTTTTT
>once|TRBJ1-6|TRBV27|.
CASSSLMRSSYNSPLHF
TGTGCCAGCAGTTCCCTGATGAGAAGCTCCTATAATTCACCCCTCCACTTT
>.|TRBJ2-1|TRBV7-6|TRBD2
CASSLRAAGAGNEQFF
TGTGCCAGCAGCTTAAGGGCAGCGGGAGCGGGGAATGAGCAGTTCTTC
>.|TRBJ2-1|TRBV9|.
CASSPGDRYNEQFF
TGTGCCAGCAGCCCAGGCGATCGCTACAATGAGCAGTTCTTC
>.|TRBJ1-4|TRBV5-1|.
CASSLYRPTNEKLFF
TGCGCCAGCAGCTTGTACAGACCAACTAATGAAAAACTGTTTTTT
>.|TRBJ2-7|TRBV7-2|.
CASSLAPGGYSYEQYF
TGTGCCAGCAGCTTAGCTCCAGGGGGGTACTCCTACGAGCAGTACTTC
>.|TRBJ2-1|TRBV30|.
CAWTVGSPYNEQFF
TGTGCCTGGACCGTAGGCAGCCCCTACAATGAGCAGTTCTTC
>.|TRBJ1-5|TRBV27|TRBD1
CATGGGGLSNQPQHF
TGTGCCACCGGTGGAGGGGGCTTAAGCAATCAGCCCCAGCATTTT
>.|TRBJ2-2|TRBV18|TRBD1
CASSLHRGDGGELFF
TGTGCCAGCTCACTACACAGGGGAGACGGCGGGGAGCTGTTTTTT
>.|TRBJ2-5|TRBV7-2|TRBD2
CASSSGLAWETQYF
TGTGCCAGCAGCTCCGGACTAGCGTGGGAGACCCAGTACTTC
>.|TRBJ2-1|TRBV5-4|.
CASSQGGAYNERQFF
TGTGCCAGCAGCCAGGGGGGAGCCTACAATGAGCGGCAGTTCTTC
>.|TRBJ1-5|TRBV6-5|.
CASGAPNQPQHF
TGTGCCAGCGGGGCGCCGAATCAGCCCCAGCATTTT
>.|TRBJ1-1|TRBV6-1|.
CASRTEEAFF
TGTGCCAGCAGGACGGAAGAAGCTTTCTTT
>.|TRBJ2-7|TRBV7-6|TRBD1
CASSLTGTEDEQYF
TGTGCCAGCAGCTTAACCGGGACAGAAGACGAGCAGTACTTC
>.|TRBJ2-5|TRBV19|.
CASSIQGSRETQYF
TGTGCCAGTAGTATACAGGGATCCCGGGAGACCCAGTACTTC
>few|TRBJ1-1|TRBV28|TRBD1
CASRIQGGRGNTEAFF
TGTGCCAGCAGGATACAGGGGGGAAGGGGGAACACTGAAGCTTTCTTT
>medium-sized|TRBJ1-1|TRBV4-1|TRBD1
CASSQEPRQGYVMNTEAFF
TGCGCCAGCAGCCAAGAACCCCGACAGGGCTATGTGATGAACACTGAAGCTTTCTTT
>.|TRBJ2-7|TRBV7-2|.
CASSRTVLSYEQYF
TGTGCCAGCAGTCGGACAGTCCTCTCCTACGAGCAGTACTTC
>.|TRBJ2-7|TRBV2|.
CASSTGLLGNEQYF
TGTGCCAGCAGTACAGGCCTCTTAGGGAACGAGCAGTACTTC
>few|TRBJ1-2|TRBV19|TRBD1
CASSTGTDLNYGYTF
TGTGCCAGTAGTACCGGGACAGACCTAAACTATGGCTACACCTTC
>.|TRBJ2-3|TRBV6-6|.
CASSYDAQYF
TGTGCCAGCAGTTACGATGCGCAGTATTTT
>.|TRBJ1-5|TRBV6-1|.
CASTGALYQPQHF
TGTGCCAGCACTGGGGCTCTATATCAGCCCCAGCATTTT
>.|TRBJ2-7|TRBV18|.
CASSPAVEDWSGYGEQYF
TGTGCCAGCTCACCAGCGGTAGAGGACTGGAGTGGGTATGGGGAGCAGTACTTC
>.|TRBJ2-3|TRBV18|TRBD1
CASSPQGTGPDTQYF
TGTGCCAGCTCACCTCAGGGGACAGGGCCAGATACGCAGTATTTT
>few|TRBJ2-3|TRBV10-3|.
CAIWRPGARTDTQYF
TGTGCCATCTGGCGTCCGGGCGCACGCACAGATACGCAGTATTTT
>.|TRBJ2-7|TRBV18|.
CAGAWGPYEQYF
TGTGCCGGTGCTTGGGGCCCTTACGAGCAGTACTTC
>.|TRBJ1-5|TRBV5-6|.
CASSLAHGNQPQHF
TGTGCCAGCAGCTTGGCCCACGGGAATCAGCCCCAGCATTTT